A single sample gave rise to the 5 T cell receptor beta chains below, sequenced in a study of cytomegalovirus exposure and HLA in healthy donors. Primers for the PCR totalled 60 Vbeta and 13 Jbeta. Sequencing was performed with immunoSEQ multiplex PCR; in TCRdb, only in-frame clones are kept and a portion is missing. Of more than 85,000 clones listed, roughly a tenth are singletons. The sequencing sample was made of PBMCs. These receptors all come from a man in his forties or fifties in good health and CMV-seropositive.

This chain uses TRBV4-3 with TRBJ2-7, with 8 bases identical to TRBD1. Germline values: CDR1 LGHNA, CDR2 YSLEER. The V segment lost 5 bases and the J segment 2 bases; nucleotides outside the gene matches: 5. The CDR3 extends over 14 amino acids. The CDR3 reads CASSFGQGPYEQYF. The CDR3 DNA reads TGCGCCAGCAGCTTTGGACAGGGCCCCTACGAGCAGTACTTC.

The chain joins TRBV7-3 to TRBJ2-1, with a tentative D call TRBD2 (6 bases). The CDR3 is 12 residues long. Trimming left V 3 bases short and J 10 bases short, with 10 bases between. Germline-derived CDR1 and CDR2 are SGHTA and FQGTGA. The CDR3 DNA reads as TGTGCCAGCAGCTTTGGGGGGACGGAGCAGTTCTTC. Amino acid sequence: CASSFGGTEQFF.

V gene TRBV29-1 combines with J gene TRBJ2-1; D call uncertain. V gave up 3 bases and J gave up 9 bases, with 6 bases separating them. Germline V gene data show CDR1 as SQVTM and CDR2 as ANQGSEA. This CDR3 is 10 amino acids long. This chain's CDR3 is CSVDAAEQFF. The CDR3 DNA is TGCAGCGTTGATGCGGCTGAGCAGTTCTTC.

This chain connects TRBV2 to TRBJ2-7; maybe TRBD1 (6 bases). V was clipped by 3 bases and J by 0 bases, with 12 bases between them. Germline V gives CDR1 SNHLY, CDR2 FYNNEI. The CDR3 runs to 15 residues. CDR3 nucleotides: TGTGCCAGCAGTGACGGGACACTAAGCTCCTACGAGCAGTACTTC. Its protein product is CASSDGTLSSYEQYF.

V and J are TRBV29-1 and TRBJ2-7; 7 bases align to TRBD2. The CDR3 extends over 13 amino acids. The V and J ends lost 4 bases and 5 bases, in that order; junction bases with no gene match: 8. Germline CDR1 and CDR2: SQVTM and ANQGSEA. In nucleotides, the CDR3 is TGCAGCGTTGGCGATGCGGGAGTGAACGAGCAGTACTTC. Translated, it gives CSVGDAGVNEQYF.